This passage covers 30 T cell receptor beta chains from one sample sequenced in a study of shared clonotypes between healthy human individuals. Profiling relied on immunoSEQ multiplex PCR, and the TCRdb table lists in-frame clones only, not all of them. The sample shows 2 million to 3 million clones, 93% of them seen only once. The sequenced sample consisted of naive CD4+ T cells from PBMCs. Subset defined: CD45RA+ positively selected. The receptors shown here come from a young man in good health. Some clones in this sample may be carry-over from other donors' samples.

The chain uses TRBV2 and TRBJ1-5, with a weak D call TRBD1 (5 bases). CDR1 and CDR2 from the germline V gene are SNHLY and FYNNEI. Trimming cost V 6 bases and J 9 bases, with 18 bases left between them. The CDR3 contains 14 residues. For the CDR3, the DNA is TGTGCCAGCAGGGGGGACGGCCGTTTTTCGCCCCAGCATTTT. It translates to CASRGDGRFSPQHF.

The chain joins TRBV6-5 to TRBJ2-2; D call uncertain. In germline, CDR1 is MNHEY, CDR2 SVGAGI. The ends were cut back, 1 base at V and 5 bases at J, with 14 bases in the middle. The CDR3 sequence is 16 residues long. DNA for the CDR3: TGTGCCAGCAGTTACTGGGCCAGGAGAAAAACCGGGGAGCTGTTTTTT. Translated, it gives CASSYWARRKTGELFF.

Written as DNA, the CDR3 is TGCGCCAGCAGCTTGGCCCCAGGAGGGGGAGCTTTCTACGAGCAGTACTTC. Its translation: CASSLAPGGGAFYEQYF. This chain uses TRBV5-1 with TRBJ2-7; D might be TRBD1 or TRBD2, each matching 6 bases. V was shortened by 0 bases and J by 3 bases, with 19 bases between the two germline ends. The CDR3 sequence is 17 residues long. Germline CDR1 is SGHRS and CDR2 is YFSETQ.

Only one count was recorded for this clone. The chain has TRBV5-1 and TRBJ2-7; tentative D call: TRBD2 (5 bases). The CDR3 contains 13 residues. Germline-derived CDR1 and CDR2 are SGHRS and YFSETQ. Trimming stripped 2 bases from V and 6 bases from J, with 12 bases between. As DNA, the CDR3 is TGCGCCAGCAGCTTCGAGGGTCCCGGCGAGCAGTACTTC. It codes for CASSFEGPGEQYF.

This clone was found a few times. This CDR3 reads CSVVIQGRNTEAFF. In DNA, the CDR3 is TGCAGCGTTGTCATACAGGGGAGGAACACTGAAGCTTTCTTT. The genes are TRBV29-1 and TRBJ1-1, with 7 nucleotides matching TRBD1. V dropped 4 bases and J dropped 1; count of bases not matched to a gene: 6. Germline-derived CDR1 and CDR2 are SQVTM and ANQGSEA. This CDR3 has 14 residues. Combining the CDR3 with reference TRBV29-1 and TRBJ1-1 gives the whole variable domain SAVISQKPSRDICQRGTSLTIQCQVDSQVTMMFWYRQQPGQSLTLIATANQGSEATYESGFVIDKFPISRPNLTFSTLTVSNMSPEDSSIYLCSVVIQGRNTEAFFGQGTRLTVV.

This clone was seen a handful of times. The chain is built from TRBV7-2 and TRBJ1-1; D gene ambiguous. V lost 4 bases and J lost 4, with 10 bases in between. Looked up from germline, CDR1 is SGHTA and CDR2 is FQGNSA. The CDR3 is 13 amino acids. CDR3 sequence (DNA): TGTGCCAGCAGCTACACCCGAACCACTGAAGCTTTCTTT. Its translation is CASSYTRTTEAFF. Combining the CDR3 with reference TRBV7-2 and TRBJ1-1 gives the whole variable domain GAGVSQSPSNKVTEKGKDVELRCDPISGHTALYWYRQSLGQGLEFLIYFQGNSAPDKSGLPSDRFSAERTGGSVSTLTIQRTQQEDSAVYLCASSYTRTTEAFFGQGTRLTVV.

The V gene is TRBV6-5, the J gene TRBJ2-3; TRBD1 matches 10 bases. CDR1 MNHEY and CDR2 SVGAGI come from the germline V gene. J gave up 6 bases and V 7 bases, and 4 bases lay outside the gene matches. This CDR3 contains 13 residues. The CDR3 loop reads CASTGTGADTQYF. CDR3 DNA sequence: TGTGCCAGCACCGGGACAGGGGCCGATACGCAGTATTTT.

The chain couples TRBV12-2 to TRBJ2-1; the table's D call of TRBD2 was not tested on the DNA. TRBV12-2 is flagged as a pseudogene. CDR3 length: 21 amino acids. CDR3 sequence reads: CASRGLRRRQRIRATSDEQFF. CDR3 coding DNA: TGTGCAAGTCGGGGACTTAGGAGGCGGCAGCGGATCCGGGCAACTAGCGACGAGCAGTTCTTC.

J is TRBJ1-1 and V is TRBV18; tentative D call: TRBD1 (6 bases). Germline V lookup: CDR1 KGHSH, CDR2 LQKENI. V was shortened by 4 bases and J by 3 bases, with 18 bases between the two germline ends. The CDR3 runs to 16 residues. The CDR3 coding sequence is TGTGCCAGCTCACGACAGGACTCTCGGGGGGACACTGAAGCTTTCTTT. Amino acids: CASSRQDSRGDTEAFF.

Worth noting for this clone: Other DNA sequences in the same sample also yield this CDR3. The chain uses TRBV9 and TRBJ2-2; D is ambiguous. This CDR3 contains 14 residues. Trimming took off 0 bases at V and 2 bases at J, with 5 bases between the two ends. CDR1 SGDLS and CDR2 YYNGEE come from the germline V gene. CDR3 nucleotides: TGTGCCAGCAGCGTAGGGCTAAACACCGGGGAGCTGTTTTTT. It encodes CASSVGLNTGELFF.

The chain carries TRBV27 and TRBJ1-4, with D possibly matching TRBD1 (6 bases). The CDR3 is 17 residues long. CDR1 MNHEY and CDR2 SMNVEV come from the germline V gene (reference sequence). V lost 1 base and J 7 bases, leaving 19 bases between the germline ends. Written as DNA, the CDR3 is TGTGCCAGCAGTTTATTCGCAGGGGAGAGGGTGGGTGAAAAACTGTTTTTT. Its protein is CASSLFAGERVGEKLFF. Based on the CDR3 plus reference TRBV27 and TRBJ1-4, the full variable domain is EAQVTQNPRYLITVTGKKLTVTCSQNMNHEYMSWYRQDPGLGLRQIYYSMNVEVTDKGDVPEGYKVSRKEKRNFPLILESPSPNQTSLYFCASSLFAGERVGEKLFFGSGTQLSVL.

V is TRBV5-1 and J is TRBJ2-3; the D call may be TRBD1 or TRBD2 (6 bases each). The CDR3 contains 16 residues. With 4 bases removed from V and 0 bases from J, the gap between germline ends came to 15 bases. CDR1 is SGHRS and CDR2 is YFSETQ in the germline V gene. The CDR3 spells CASSPNVGGSTDTQYF. Written as DNA, the CDR3 is TGCGCCAGCAGCCCTAACGTAGGGGGGAGCACAGATACGCAGTATTTT.

The V call is TRBV7-3, the J call TRBJ1-1; TRBD1 might be the D (5 bases). CDR3 size: 15 residues. V was cut by 3 bases and J by 5 bases, with 16 bases left in between. CDR1 and CDR2 (germline): SGHTA, FQGTGA. CDR3 bases: TGTGCCAGCAGCTTGAGTGGAGGGGCAAGGACTGAAGCTTTCTTT. Translation: CASSLSGGARTEAFF.

The V and J genes are TRBV9 and TRBJ2-5, with D perhaps matching TRBD1 (6 bases). Per the germline V gene, CDR1 is SGDLS and CDR2 is YYNGEE. The CDR3 sequence is 15 residues long. Trimming removed 4 bases at V and 0 bases at J, with 13 bases between. CDR3 nucleotide sequence: TGTGCCAGCAGCTGGGGGCCTGGGGACCAAGAGACCCAGTACTTC. This sequence encodes CASSWGPGDQETQYF.

The V and J genes are TRBV29-1 and TRBJ2-7, with 7 positions matching TRBD2. Trimming at V came to 7 bases and at J to 5 bases, leaving 8 bases not matched to a gene. Germline V gene sequence: CDR1 SQVTM, CDR2 ANQGSEA. The CDR3 is 12 amino acids. CDR3: CSGGRGSNEQYF. DNA for the CDR3: TGCAGCGGAGGGAGGGGCTCTAACGAGCAGTACTTC.

This rearrangement joins TRBV7-9 to TRBJ1-6, with D tentatively TRBD1 (5 bases). Between the trimmed V and J ends, which lost 5 bases and 5 bases, there was a span of 10 bases. From germline, CDR1 is SEHNR and CDR2 FQNEAQ (reference sequence). The CDR3 length is 14 residues. CDR3 coding DNA: TGTGCCAGCAGCCTTCAGGGCGATAATTCACCCCTCCACTTT. Protein sequence: CASSLQGDNSPLHF.

The chain uses TRBV10-2 and TRBJ2-7; D possibly uses TRBD1 or TRBD2 (7 bases each). The V gene's germline CDR1 is WSHSY and CDR2 SAAADI. The CDR3 spans 15 residues. Trimming left V 2 bases short and J 0 bases short, with 11 bases between. CDR3 nucleotides: TGCGCCAGCAGTGAGCCCAGGGGGGGCTCCTACGAGCAGTACTTC. It specifies CASSEPRGGSYEQYF.

The V call is TRBV28, the J call TRBJ1-2; D may be TRBD1 (5 bases). The CDR3 runs 14 residues. The V gene's germline CDR1 is MDHEN and CDR2 SYDVKM. Trimming took off 6 bases at V and 1 base at J, with 12 bases between the two ends. Here the CDR3 DNA reads TGTGCCAGCAGGATCGGGACGGTTAACTATGGCTACACCTTC. Translating it yields CASRIGTVNYGYTF.

The chain combines TRBV4-1 with TRBJ2-2; TRBD2 is a possible D gene (6 bases). Trimming took off 6 bases at V and 5 bases at J, with 28 bases between the two ends. This CDR3 is 19 amino acids long. Germline CDR1 and CDR2: MGHRA and YSYEKL. In DNA, the CDR3 is TGCGCCAGCAGGCGGGATCCGGGCCTCAAACCCTTAATAACCGGGGAGCTGTTTTTT. Protein product: CASRRDPGLKPLITGELFF.

Comments on this clone: One end of the junction is discordant with germline, which a read error may explain. The rearrangement links TRBV30 to TRBJ2-1; 13 bases fit TRBD2. Germline V gene sequence: CDR1 GTSNPN, CDR2 SVGIG (reference sequence). The CDR3 is made up of 14 amino acids. The CDR3 protein is CAWSAGTSGNPTVF. DNA for the CDR3: TGTGCCTGGAGTGCTGGGACTAGCGGGAACCCCACGGTCTTC.

The chain carries TRBV7-6 and TRBJ2-6; D gene uncertain. CDR1 is SGHVS, CDR2 FNYEAQ, per germline. The germline V and J ends were trimmed by 3 bases and 4 bases, with 7 bases remaining between them. The CDR3 runs to 14 residues. Written as DNA, the CDR3 is TGTGCCAGCAGCTTCTACAGCGGGGCCAACGTCCTGACTTTC. Translated, it gives CASSFYSGANVLTF.

The V call is TRBV28, the J call TRBJ2-6, with D hard to call. V gave up 2 bases and J gave up 0 bases, with 2 bases separating them. Germline values: CDR1 MDHEN, CDR2 SYDVKM. This CDR3 is built from 14 residues. The CDR3 nucleotides read TGTGCCAGCAGTTTAACCTCTGGGGCCAACGTCCTGACTTTC. It codes for CASSLTSGANVLTF. Variable domain in full (rest from reference TRBV28 and TRBJ2-6): DVKVTQSSRYLVKRTGEKVFLECVQDMDHENMFWYRQDPGLGLRLIYFSYDVKMKEKGDIPEGYSVSREKKERFSLILESASTNQTSMYLCASSLTSGANVLTFGAGSRLTVL.

A remark on this clone: Other DNA sequences from this sample encode an identical CDR3 as well. This sequence joins TRBV7-2 and TRBJ2-1; D gene ambiguous. V was clipped by 0 bases and J by 3 bases, with 6 bases between them. This CDR3 region has 14 residues. The germline V gene has CDR1 SGHTA and CDR2 FQGNSA. CDR3 DNA: TGTGCCAGCAGCTTAGCGGGAATCTACAATGAGCAGTTCTTC. Amino acids: CASSLAGIYNEQFF.

The CDR3 is CAWRQSNSPLHF. CDR3 coding DNA: TGTGCCTGGAGACAGTCTAATTCACCCCTCCACTTT. V usage is TRBV30 and J usage is TRBJ1-6, with unresolved D. The CDR3 spans 12 residues. Germline V gene sequence: CDR1 GTSNPN, CDR2 SVGIG (reference sequence). V was clipped by 3 bases and J by 6 bases, with 6 bases between them.

The chain employs TRBV19 and TRBJ2-3; 8 bases match TRBD2. Germline V CDR1 and CDR2: LNHDA, SQIVND (reference sequence). This CDR3 comprises 14 residues. The V and J ends lost 3 bases and 3 bases, in that order; junction bases with no gene match: 2. CDR3 residues: CASSMGLGTDTQYF. DNA of the CDR3: TGTGCCAGTAGTATGGGACTAGGAACAGATACGCAGTATTTT.

As for this clone: Other DNA sequences in the sample encode the same CDR3. The chain links TRBV7-2 to TRBJ2-7; D unresolved. There are 12 residues in the CDR3. Trimming removed 5 bases from V and 0 bases from J, with 5 bases in between. In germline, CDR1 is SGHTA, CDR2 FQGNSA. The CDR3 reads CASSPVSYEQYF. The CDR3, as DNA: TGTGCCAGCAGCCCCGTCTCCTACGAGCAGTACTTC.

The chain is built from TRBV7-9 and TRBJ1-2, with D tentatively TRBD1 (5 bases). CDR1 SEHNR and CDR2 FQNEAQ come from the germline V gene (reference sequence). The CDR3 is made up of 14 amino acids. Trimming pared 4 bases from V and 13 bases from J, leaving 22 bases between. The CDR3 nucleotides are TGTGCCAGCAGCTCCACCAAGGACACCCGTGTGGGCACCTTC. It translates to CASSSTKDTRVGTF.

The chain recombines TRBV18 with TRBJ1-4, with D unresolved. The V gene lost 6 bases and the J gene lost 7 bases, with 9 bases spanning the gap. The CDR3 loop spans 12 amino acids. Germline CDR1 is KGHSH and CDR2 is LQKENI. The CDR3 region is CASSAIAEKLFF. CDR3 DNA: TGTGCCAGCTCCGCTATAGCTGAAAAACTGTTTTTT.

V is TRBV5-4 and J is TRBJ2-6; D ambiguous. Germline CDR1 SGHNT, CDR2 YYREEE (reference sequence). CDR3 length: 15 residues. Trimming took 0 bases from V and 0 from J, leaving 4 bases between them. CDR3 sequence: CASSLVLSGANVLTF. The CDR3 DNA sequence: TGTGCCAGCAGCTTGGTACTCTCTGGGGCCAACGTCCTGACTTTC.

J is TRBJ2-7 and V is TRBV7-3, with a weak D call TRBD2 (6 bases). This CDR3 spans 14 amino acids. Germline V gives CDR1 SGHTA, CDR2 FQGTGA. The V end lost 5 bases, the J end lost 6 bases, and 17 bases lay between the germline ends. The CDR3 nucleotides are TGTGCCAGCAGCCCTCCGGGGGTCCGGGGCGAGCAGTACTTC. It yields the protein CASSPPGVRGEQYF.